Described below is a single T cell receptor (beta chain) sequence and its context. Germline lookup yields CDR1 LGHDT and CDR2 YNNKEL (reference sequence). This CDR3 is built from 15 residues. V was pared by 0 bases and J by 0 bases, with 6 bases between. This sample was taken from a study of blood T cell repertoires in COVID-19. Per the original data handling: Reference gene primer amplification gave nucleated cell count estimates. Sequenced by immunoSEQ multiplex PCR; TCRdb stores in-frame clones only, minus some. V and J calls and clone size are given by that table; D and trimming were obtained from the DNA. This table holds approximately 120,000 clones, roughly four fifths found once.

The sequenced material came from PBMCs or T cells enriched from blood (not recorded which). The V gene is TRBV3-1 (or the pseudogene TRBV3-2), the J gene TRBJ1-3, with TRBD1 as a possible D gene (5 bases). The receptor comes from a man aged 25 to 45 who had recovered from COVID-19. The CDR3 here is CASSQDGHSGNTIYF. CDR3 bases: TGTGCCAGCAGCCAAGATGGACACTCTGGAAACACCATATATTTT.